The 25 T cell receptor beta chains below all came from one sample that was sequenced in a study of cytomegalovirus exposure and HLA in healthy donors. PCR amplification relied on 60 Vbeta primers (plus 13 Jbeta primers). Sequencing was performed with immunoSEQ multiplex PCR; in TCRdb, only in-frame clones are kept and a portion is missing. The sample holds some 96,000 clones, 76% seen once. Sequencing was done on a sample of PBMCs. These TCRs come from a man aged 40-55 years in good health and CMV-seronegative.

This chain joins TRBV5-8 and TRBJ2-3, with 16 nucleotides matching TRBD2. Germline V lookup: CDR1 SGHTS, CDR2 YDEGEE. This CDR3 region has 19 residues. The junction had 6 bases not matched to a gene; V was cut back by 2 bases and J by 0 bases. The CDR3 spells CASSFTGTSGGASTDTQYF. CDR3 DNA: TGTGCCAGCAGCTTTACCGGGACTAGCGGGGGGGCCAGCACAGATACGCAGTATTTT.

Ten or more counts support this clone. V usage is TRBV7-9 and J usage is TRBJ1-2; D perhaps matches TRBD1 (5 bases). The CDR3 is 11 amino acids. The germline V gene has CDR1 SEHNR and CDR2 FQNEAQ (reference sequence). The V and J ends lost 10 bases and 5 bases respectively, with 11 bases between them. The CDR3 loop reads CATFGGYGYTF. The CDR3 DNA reads as TGTGCCACATTCGGGGGTTATGGCTACACCTTC.

The gene calls are TRBV30 and TRBJ1-5; 7 nucleotides match TRBD1. The CDR3 is 14 amino acids. V was pared by 3 bases and J by 9 bases, with 11 bases of the junction left unmatched. CDR1 is GTSNPN, CDR2 SVGIG, per germline (reference sequence). Here the CDR3 DNA reads TGTGCCTGGAGCGCAACAGGGACAGAGGGGCCCCAGCATTTT. Encoded protein: CAWSATGTEGPQHF. The full variable domain, its missing parts supplied by reference TRBV30 and TRBJ1-5, is SQTIHQWPATLVQPVGSPLSLECTVEGTSNPNLYWYRQAAGRGLQLLFYSVGIGQISSEVPQNLSASRPQDRQFILSSKKLLLSDSGFYLCAWSATGTEGPQHFGDGTRLSIL.

The rearrangement links TRBV4-3 to TRBJ2-7; 11 nucleotides align to TRBD2. Germline V gives CDR1 LGHNA, CDR2 YSLEER. V lost 7 bases to trimming and J lost 5 bases; unmatched junction nucleotides: 10. The CDR3 length is 15 residues. CDR3 nucleotides: TGCGCCAGCACCCGGGGACTAGCGGAACCTAACGAGCAGTACTTC. Protein: CASTRGLAEPNEQYF.

This chain uses TRBV4-2 with TRBJ2-1; 10 positions agree with TRBD2. The ends lost 2 bases at V and 3 bases at J; junction bases unmatched: 1. Germline V CDR1 and CDR2: LGHNA, YNFKEQ. The CDR3 totals 15 residues. The CDR3 sequence is CASSQLAGVYNEQFF. For the CDR3, the DNA is TGTGCCAGCAGCCAACTAGCGGGGGTCTACAATGAGCAGTTCTTC.

V is TRBV28 and J is TRBJ2-7; maybe TRBD2 (6 bases). V lost 5 bases and J lost 1, with 9 bases in between. Germline CDR1 and CDR2: MDHEN and SYDVKM. The CDR3 is 13 residues long. The CDR3 region is CASSLTSSYEQYF. For the CDR3, the DNA is TGTGCCAGCAGTCTGACTAGTTCCTACGAGCAGTACTTC.

A single count supports this clone. The V call is TRBV29-1, the J call TRBJ1-2; 10 positions match TRBD1. Per the germline V gene, CDR1 is SQVTM and CDR2 is ANQGSEA. V dropped 3 bases and J dropped 5; count of bases not matched to a gene: 18. This CDR3 spans 18 amino acids. As DNA, the CDR3 is TGCAGCGTTGAGAAAGCCCCGGGACAGGGGAATGGGGCTTATGGCTACACCTTC. Amino acids: CSVEKAPGQGNGAYGYTF.

The gene calls are TRBV30 and TRBJ1-6, with D perhaps matching TRBD1 (5 bases). The CDR3 has 19 amino acids. The germline V gene encodes CDR1 GTSNPN and CDR2 SVGIG (reference sequence). Trimming pared 4 bases from V and 3 bases from J, leaving 25 bases between. CDR3 DNA sequence: TGTGCCTGGATACAAAGGGGCAGGGCCATCTTAGACTATAATTCACCCCTCCACTTT. Its translation: CAWIQRGRAILDYNSPLHF.

The chain uses TRBV5-6 and TRBJ2-5, with TRBD2 as a possible D gene (5 bases). The CDR3 contains 14 residues. In germline, CDR1 is SGHDT, CDR2 YYEEEE. V was clipped by 6 bases and J by 2 bases, with 14 bases between them. CDR3 nucleotide sequence: TGTGCCAGCAAGGAGTCGGGGTGGCAAGAGACCCAGTACTTC. Translating gives CASKESGWQETQYF.

The gene calls are TRBV6-1 and TRBJ2-7, with a tentative D call TRBD2 (6 bases). There are 13 residues in the CDR3. The V and J ends lost 10 bases and 5 bases respectively, with 18 bases between them. Germline lookup yields CDR1 MNHNS and CDR2 SASEGT. CDR3 in amino acids: CATAPGTLNEQYF. The CDR3 DNA sequence: TGTGCCACCGCACCGGGGACTCTGAACGAGCAGTACTTC.

The CDR3 protein is CASSFQGPSTDTQYF. CDR3 DNA sequence: TGCGCCAGCAGCTTTCAGGGGCCCAGCACAGATACGCAGTATTTT. The chain joins TRBV5-1 to TRBJ2-3; tentative D call: TRBD1 (6 bases). This CDR3 is 15 amino acids long. Trimming cost V 2 bases and J 0 bases, with 10 bases left between them. Germline CDR1 and CDR2: SGHRS and YFSETQ. The full variable domain, with the rest looked up from reference TRBV5-1 and TRBJ2-3, is KAGVTQTPRYLIKTRGQQVTLSCSPISGHRSVSWYQQTPGQGLQFLFEYFSETQRNKGNFPGRFSGRQFSNSRSEMNVSTLELGDSALYLCASSFQGPSTDTQYFGPGTRLTVL.

J is TRBJ1-2 and V is TRBV6-5, with D possibly TRBD1 on 5 matching bases. Germline CDR1 reads MNHEY; CDR2 reads SVGAGI. Trimming took off 5 bases at V and 5 bases at J, with 15 bases between the two ends. This CDR3 region has 14 residues. CDR3 in amino acids: CASSPRTSDYGYTF. The DNA of the CDR3 is TGTGCCAGCAGTCCGAGGACATCTGATTATGGCTACACCTTC.

A few counts support this clone. The chain uses TRBV19 and TRBJ1-1; a possible D gene is TRBD1 (5 bases). V was trimmed by 5 bases and J by 1 base, leaving 14 bases between them. Looked up from germline, CDR1 is LNHDA and CDR2 is SQIVND (reference sequence). The CDR3 has 15 amino acids. CDR3 in DNA: TGTGCCAGTAGTCCCCGACAGAGTTCGAACACTGAAGCTTTCTTT. Protein product: CASSPRQSSNTEAFF.

The chain links TRBV30 to TRBJ1-5; 7 bases align to TRBD1. V lost 5 bases to trimming and J lost 7 bases; unmatched junction nucleotides: 5. The CDR3 runs 12 residues. Germline CDR1 is GTSNPN and CDR2 is SVGIG (reference sequence). The DNA for the CDR3 is TGTGCCTGGGCACAGGGGCTCCAGCCCCAGCATTTT. Protein sequence: CAWAQGLQPQHF.

This clone was observed once. The chain joins TRBV19 to TRBJ2-3; D gene uncertain. Germline V CDR1 and CDR2: LNHDA, SQIVND (reference sequence). V was clipped by 8 bases and J by 2 bases, with 5 bases between them. The CDR3 runs 11 residues. The CDR3 region has the DNA TGTGCCAGTCGCTACACAGATACGCAGTATTTT. Encoded protein: CASRYTDTQYF.

This chain connects TRBV7-9 to TRBJ2-3; unclear D gene. Deletions cut 5 bases from V and 5 bases from J, with 2 bases between. The length of the CDR3 is 10 residues. The germline CDR1 and CDR2 sequences are SEHNR and FQNEAQ (reference sequence). As DNA, the CDR3 is TGTGCCAGCAGCCGAGATACGCAGTATTTT. It yields the protein CASSRDTQYF.

The J gene is TRBJ2-5, the V gene TRBV12-5; tentatively, D is TRBD2 (6 bases). CDR3 length equals 18 residues. V was trimmed by 0 bases and J by 4 bases, leaving 21 bases between them. Germline values: CDR1 LGHNT, CDR2 FRNRAP. The CDR3 loop is CASGLVLGSGGLGETQYF. CDR3 nucleotide sequence: TGTGCTAGTGGTTTGGTATTGGGTAGCGGAGGACTGGGAGAGACCCAGTACTTC. Using reference TRBV12-5 and TRBJ2-5 for the parts outside the CDR3, the full variable domain is DARVTQTPRHKVTEMGQEVTMRCQPILGHNTVFWYRQTMMQGLELLAYFRNRAPLDDSGMPKDRFSAEMPDATLATLKIQPSEPRDSAVYFCASGLVLGSGGLGETQYFGPGTRLLVL.

V gene TRBV28 combines with J gene TRBJ1-4; a possible D gene is TRBD1 (6 bases). From germline, CDR1 is MDHEN and CDR2 SYDVKM. The germline V and J ends were trimmed by 6 bases and 2 bases, with 10 bases remaining between them. The CDR3 runs to 14 residues. CDR3 nucleotides: TGTGCCAGCAGGCGGACAGCGACTAATGAAAAACTGTTTTTT. This codes for CASRRTATNEKLFF.

This chain connects TRBV7-2 to TRBJ1-2; TRBD1 might be the D (6 bases). Germline V gene lookup returns CDR1 SGHTA and CDR2 FQGNSA. The V end was cut by 3 bases, the J end by 6 bases, with 14 bases between. The CDR3 totals 14 residues. CDR3 nucleotides: TGTGCCAGCAGCTTGACGGCAGGGGCTGATGGCTACACCTTC. Its translation is CASSLTAGADGYTF.

This chain links TRBV27 with TRBJ2-7, with D maybe TRBD2 (6 bases). The CDR3 length is 14 residues. Trimming took off 4 bases at V and 6 bases at J, with 16 bases between the two ends. The germline CDR1 and CDR2 sequences are MNHEY and SMNVEV (reference sequence). Written as DNA, the CDR3 is TGTGCCAGCAGTTGGCCGGGACTTCTAAGCGAGCAGTACTTC. It encodes CASSWPGLLSEQYF.

V and J are TRBV19 and TRBJ1-5; D perhaps matches TRBD1 (6 bases). Germline V gene sequence: CDR1 LNHDA, CDR2 SQIVND (reference sequence). Trimming shortened V by 6 bases and J by 0 bases, and 21 bases separated the two germline ends. The length of the CDR3 is 18 residues. CDR3 loop: CASSAWTDLQYSNQPQHF. CDR3 DNA sequence: TGTGCCAGTAGCGCATGGACAGATCTACAATATAGCAATCAGCCCCAGCATTTT.

In nucleotides, the CDR3 is TGCGCCAGCAGGTGGGAAACAGGGTTTAGTAAGGTAAAGGGTTTGCCCCAGCATTTT. It yields the protein CASRWETGFSKVKGLPQHF. The chain uses TRBV23-1 and TRBJ1-5; D possibly corresponds to TRBD1 (6 bases). TRBV23-1 belongs to the ORF category, with a function that is uncertain. The CDR3 consists of 19 residues. The V and J ends lost 6 bases and 9 bases respectively, with 33 bases between them.

The chain recombines TRBV7-2 with TRBJ2-1; D is perhaps TRBD1 (5 bases). The CDR3 has 14 amino acids. Trimming took 0 bases from V and 5 from J, leaving 8 bases between them. Germline V gene sequence: CDR1 SGHTA, CDR2 FQGNSA. The CDR3 here is CASSLAGRDNEQFF. CDR3 in DNA: TGTGCCAGCAGCTTAGCGGGCAGGGACAATGAGCAGTTCTTC.

The rearrangement links TRBV7-6 to TRBJ2-3; 9 bases line up with TRBD2. Germline CDR1 SGHVS, CDR2 FNYEAQ. With V trimmed by 3 bases and J by 4 bases, 5 bases remained unmatched. The CDR3 covers 15 residues. CDR3 residues: CASSFVAGGADTQYF. The CDR3 nucleotides are TGTGCCAGCAGCTTCGTCGCGGGGGGGGCAGATACGCAGTATTTT. The entire variable domain, with the rest obtained from reference TRBV7-6 and TRBJ2-3, is as follows: GAGVSQSPRYKVTKRGQDVALRCDPISGHVSLYWYRQALGQGPEFLTYFNYEAQQDKSGLPNDRFSAERPEGSISTLTIQRTEQRDSAMYRCASSFVAGGADTQYFGPGTRLTVL.

The rearrangement joins TRBV6-1 to TRBJ1-1, with D uncertain. V was clipped by 2 bases and J by 6 bases, with 10 bases between them. The CDR3 is 13 amino acids. Germline loops: CDR1 MNHNS, CDR2 SASEGT. The CDR3 coding sequence is TGTGCCAGCAGTGAATTAAGTACTGCTGAAGCTTTCTTT. Amino acids: CASSELSTAEAFF.